This T cell receptor (beta chain) was sequenced for a study of cytomegalovirus exposure and HLA in healthy donors. Findings and caveats of the study: In vitro experiments confirmed that a few CMV-associated chains were specific for CMV antigens. Both high specificity and high sensitivity reportedly marked the classifier's diagnosis of cytomegalovirus status. Analyses of presence and absence presupposed an approximately uniform sequencing depth across donors.

Details on this clone: Antigen unknown.

V gave up 6 bases and J gave up 6 bases; unmatched junction bases: 11. The CDR3 sequence is 14 residues long. Germline assignment: CDR1 SQVTM and CDR2 ANQGSEA. In the PCR, 60 Vbeta and 13 Jbeta primers were used. Repertoires were generated with immunoSEQ multiplex PCR, while TCRdb's copy carries only in-frame clones and drops some. The sample has 80,000 or so clones, over 65% seen once. It was healthy bone marrow donors who served as donors. The receptor's source is a man aged 30 to 39 in good health and CMV-seropositive. The rearrangement links TRBV29-1 to TRBJ2-1, with 7 bases that match TRBD2. Sequenced input: PBMCs. In nucleotides, the CDR3 is TGCAGCGTCGCCCGGGGGGTCGGTTTCAATGAGCAGTTCTTC. Its translation is CSVARGVGFNEQFF.